This passage covers 30 T cell receptor beta chains from one sample sequenced in a study of CD8 T cells in ankylosing spondylitis (dated by TCRdb to about 2017). Broad study findings and their caveats: A TCR beta motif of 8 or 9 highly homologous amino acid variants appeared characteristic of blood from ankylosing spondylitis patients.

Library preparation employed 5' RACE. The instrument was an Illumina HiSeq 2500. The public reads were run again by TCRdb, first through fastp at Q25 and then through MiXCR, and only productive beta chains were kept. Records with the same CDR3 protein are collapsed into one entry carrying the most frequent genes and DNA. The sample table records some 200,000 distinct CDR3 sequences; approximately 7.3% of these occur just once. 11% to 15% of the sample rests with the top ten. These receptors are not linked to any known antigen. Sequenced: blood, either unsorted or a sorted T cell fraction (not recorded which). The receptor set was obtained from a male donor with ankylosing spondylitis.

This clonotype was observed many times. V is TRBV15 and J is TRBJ2-1, with no clear D. The CDR3 is made up of 11 amino acids. The germline V gene has CDR1 LNHNV and CDR2 YYDKDF (reference sequence). With 5 bases removed from V and 14 bases from J, the gap between germline ends came to 13 bases. CDR3 protein: CATSRDRAKFF. CDR3 DNA: TGTGCCACCAGCCGCGACCGAGCCAAGTTCTTC.

This clonotype showed up many times. The V call is TRBV11-1, the J call TRBJ2-3; D possibly corresponds to TRBD1 (6 bases). This CDR3 has 18 amino acids. V shed 2 bases and J shed 4 bases, with 22 bases lying between them. Germline V gives CDR1 SGHAT, CDR2 FQDESV (reference sequence). This chain's CDR3 is CASSLSSGHSPPPDTQYF. Written as DNA, the CDR3 is TGTGCCAGCAGCTTATCCTCGGGACACAGCCCCCCCCCAGATACGCAGTATTTT.

This clonotype appeared many times. The chain links TRBV14 to TRBJ2-3; TRBD1 matches at 8 bases. The trim removed 3 bases at V and 4 bases at J, leaving 9 bases unmatched. Germline CDR1 reads SGHDN; CDR2 reads FVKESK. The CDR3 totals 16 residues. The CDR3 nucleotides read TGTGCCAGCAGCCATCTCAAGGGGACAGGCGCAGATACGCAGTATTTT. As protein: CASSHLKGTGADTQYF.

This clonotype was seen ten or more times. The V call is TRBV29-1, the J call TRBJ2-7, with D possibly being TRBD1 (5 bases). V was shortened by 5 bases and J by 1 base, with 12 bases between the two germline ends. Per the germline V gene, CDR1 is SQVTM and CDR2 is ANQGSEA. This CDR3 has 13 amino acids. The chain's CDR3 is CSVSDTISYEQYF. Written as DNA, the CDR3 is TGCAGCGTTTCGGACACTATATCCTACGAGCAGTACTTC.

This clonotype has a handful of counts. The chain combines TRBV14 with TRBJ2-3; no reliable D call. The ends were cut back, 4 bases at V and 11 bases at J, with 16 bases in the middle. Germline V gene sequence: CDR1 SGHDN, CDR2 FVKESK. The CDR3 contains 13 residues. CDR3 sequence (DNA): TGTGCCAGCAGCCCCGGACGGGCTATAGGGCAGTATTTT. The encoded protein is CASSPGRAIGQYF.

The table lists this clonotype with many counts. The chain employs TRBV12-3 or TRBV12-4 and TRBJ1-1, with a weak D call TRBD1 (5 bases). This CDR3 comprises 13 residues. With 3 bases removed from V and 6 bases from J, the gap between germline ends came to 11 bases. The CDR3 here is CASSFSRVAEAFF. In nucleotides, the CDR3 is TGTGCCAGCAGTTTTAGCAGGGTGGCTGAAGCTTTCTTT.

This clonotype appeared many times. The chain links TRBV11-2 to TRBJ2-2; D is perhaps TRBD1 (5 bases). Trimming shortened V by 1 base and J by 5 bases, and 14 bases separated the two germline ends. The length of the CDR3 is 16 residues. Germline-derived CDR1 and CDR2 are SGHAT and FQNNGV. CDR3 loop: CASSLAGIRWTGELFF. CDR3 coding DNA: TGTGCCAGCAGCTTAGCAGGGATTAGGTGGACCGGGGAGCTGTTTTTT.

The chain is built from TRBV7-9 and TRBJ1-3, with 7 nucleotides matching TRBD1. V lost 6 bases, J lost 0 bases, and 8 bases stayed unmatched. Germline CDR1 and CDR2: SEHNR and FQNEAQ (reference sequence). The CDR3 is made up of 16 amino acids. This chain's CDR3 is CASRLTGVNSGNTIYF. The CDR3, as DNA: TGTGCCAGCAGACTAACAGGGGTCAACTCTGGAAACACCATATATTTT.

The rearrangement uses TRBV20-1 and TRBJ2-1; TRBD2 matches 12 bases. Germline assignment: CDR1 DFQATT and CDR2 SNEGSKA (reference sequence). With V trimmed by 0 bases and J by 6 bases, 3 bases remained unmatched. This CDR3 contains 15 residues. As DNA, the CDR3 is TGCAGTGCTAGAGACCCGGGACTAGCGGGCAATGAGCAGTTCTTC. Its protein is CSARDPGLAGNEQFF.

Ten or more counts support this clonotype. J is TRBJ2-7 and V is TRBV7-2; possibly TRBD1 for D (6 bases). Germline V gene data show CDR1 as SGHTA and CDR2 as FQGNSA. With 1 base removed from V and 2 bases from J, the gap between germline ends came to 12 bases. The CDR3 is 15 amino acids. The CDR3 protein is CASSLDPGTTYEQYF. As DNA, the CDR3 is TGTGCCAGCAGCTTAGATCCCGGGACAACCTACGAGCAGTACTTC.

This rearrangement joins TRBV7-9 to TRBJ2-7; 10 bases align to TRBD2. The germline V gene has CDR1 SEHNR and CDR2 FQNEAQ (reference sequence). Germline trimming cut 0 bases from V and 5 bases from J; bases unmatched to any gene: 7. The CDR3 extends over 16 amino acids. The CDR3 reads CASSLATSGNFDEQYF. DNA of the CDR3: TGTGCCAGCAGCTTAGCTACTAGCGGGAACTTCGACGAGCAGTACTTC.

This clonotype showed up many times. The rearrangement joins TRBV27 to TRBJ2-7; D unclear. V lost 3 bases and J 6 bases, leaving 18 bases between the germline ends. The CDR3 consists of 15 residues. Germline loops: CDR1 MNHEY, CDR2 SMNVEV (reference sequence). The CDR3 DNA sequence: TGTGCCAGCAGTTTGGTTCTGGGCAGGCTGACCGAGCAGTACTTC. It yields the protein CASSLVLGRLTEQYF.

This clonotype was seen a handful of times. This chain links TRBV4-3 with TRBJ2-1, with D maybe TRBD2 (5 bases). V dropped 6 bases and J dropped 5 bases, with 17 bases sitting between them. The CDR3 has 15 amino acids. CDR1 and CDR2 (germline): LGHNA, YSLEER. The CDR3 DNA reads as TGCGCCAGCAGTCGAATTTATGGGAGCAACAATGAGCAGTTCTTC. Translating gives CASSRIYGSNNEQFF.

This rearrangement joins TRBV20-1 to TRBJ2-1; no definite D call. The CDR3 runs to 13 residues. Trimming shortened V by 6 bases and J by 6 bases, and 15 bases separated the two germline ends. Germline lookup yields CDR1 DFQATT and CDR2 SNEGSKA (reference sequence). The CDR3 sequence: CSAPLSFSNEQFF. In nucleotides, the CDR3 is TGCAGTGCACCACTCTCTTTCTCCAATGAGCAGTTCTTC.

This clonotype was seen many times. The chain has TRBV4-1 and TRBJ2-2; TRBD1 aligns across 7 bases. CDR1 is MGHRA, CDR2 YSYEKL, per germline. The CDR3 spans 14 residues. With 2 bases clipped from V and 6 bases from J, the junction kept 3 bases outside the gene matches. CDR3 in DNA: TGCGCCAGCAGCCAACAGACAGGGCCCGGGGAGCTGTTTTTT. Amino acid sequence: CASSQQTGPGELFF.

This clonotype was seen at least ten times. The chain combines TRBV7-6 with TRBJ2-1; the D gene is possibly TRBD1 (6 bases). The CDR3 has 15 residues. Trimming took 0 bases from V and 6 from J, leaving 12 bases between them. Germline lookup yields CDR1 SGHVS and CDR2 FNYEAQ. The CDR3 DNA reads TGTGCCAGCAGCTTAGCGGTGGGGGCACCCAATGAGCAGTTCTTC. Residues: CASSLAVGAPNEQFF.

This clonotype was counted ten times or more. The chain uses TRBV4-3 and TRBJ2-1; unclear D gene. Germline V lookup: CDR1 LGHNA, CDR2 YSLEER. V was shortened by 0 bases and J by 0 bases, with 15 bases between the two germline ends. This CDR3 is 18 amino acids long. The CDR3 here is CASSQEGSPLGSYNEQFF. In DNA, the CDR3 is TGCGCCAGCAGCCAAGAAGGCAGTCCCCTTGGCTCCTACAATGAGCAGTTCTTC.

This clonotype was seen ten or more times. The chain joins TRBV12-3 or TRBV12-4 to TRBJ1-5; D is perhaps TRBD1 (5 bases). The CDR3 extends over 15 amino acids. Trimming cost V 5 bases and J 2 bases, with 13 bases left between them. The CDR3 region is CASSTSGTRNQPQHF. In nucleotides, the CDR3 is TGTGCCAGCAGTACCTCGGGGACCCGCAATCAGCCCCAGCATTTT.

This clonotype was observed at least ten times. The chain employs TRBV7-2 and TRBJ1-1; D remains ambiguous. Germline V gene sequence: CDR1 SGHTA, CDR2 FQGNSA. The CDR3 consists of 12 residues. V gave up 4 bases and J gave up 7 bases, with 10 bases separating them. CDR3 residues: CASSSRPNEAFF. CDR3 DNA sequence: TGTGCCAGCAGCTCAAGGCCGAATGAAGCTTTCTTT.

This clonotype was counted ten times or more. The chain recombines TRBV6-2 or TRBV6-3 with TRBJ1-1; TRBD1 might be the D (6 bases). V was trimmed by 4 bases and J by 5 bases, leaving 23 bases between them. CDR1 and CDR2 from the germline V gene are MNHEY and SVGEGT. The CDR3 contains 17 residues. The DNA for the CDR3 is TGTGCCAGCAGTTGGAGTAGCCCGGGGGCTGGAAATACTGAAGCTTTCTTT. Its translation is CASSWSSPGAGNTEAFF.

Many counts were recorded for this clonotype. The chain has TRBV9 and TRBJ1-1; the D is unclear. This CDR3 spans 13 amino acids. The germline gives CDR1 SGDLS, CDR2 YYNGEE. V gave up 2 bases and J gave up 5 bases, with 10 bases separating them. CDR3 sequence: CASSVAWNTEAFF. DNA of the CDR3: TGTGCCAGCAGCGTTGCCTGGAATACTGAAGCTTTCTTT.

Comments on this clonotype: Just one base apart from a much larger clone, this may be a read error. The genes are TRBV20-1 and TRBJ2-1; D not certain. CDR1 DFQATT and CDR2 SNEGSKA come from the germline V gene (reference sequence). CDR3 length: 15 residues. Trimming shortened V by 4 bases and J by 3 bases, and 16 bases separated the two germline ends. This CDR3 reads CSAISPEHSYNEQFF. The CDR3 DNA sequence: TGCAGTGCTATCAGCCCGGAGCACAGCTACAATGAGCAGTTCTTC.

This clonotype was recorded at least ten times. The chain is built from TRBV21-1 and TRBJ1-1; the DNA was not compared with TRBD1, the D call given in the table. TRBV21-1 is labeled a pseudogene. This CDR3 spans 14 amino acids. In nucleotides, the CDR3 is TGTGCCAGCAGCTATTCCGGGACCCACACTGAAGCTTTCTTT. It encodes CASSYSGTHTEAFF.

This clonotype was seen only a few times. The chain is built from TRBV7-8 and TRBJ2-7; 12 nucleotides align to TRBD2. This CDR3 comprises 17 residues. Germline lookup yields CDR1 SGHVS and CDR2 FQNEAQ. The V gene end was trimmed by 4 bases and the J gene end by 3 bases; junction bases not matched to a gene: 10. As DNA, the CDR3 is TGTGCCAGCAGCTCGACCATACTAGCGGGAGGACACTACGAGCAGTACTTC. Translated: CASSSTILAGGHYEQYF.

This clonotype was recorded at least ten times. The rearrangement joins TRBV6-1 to TRBJ1-2; D is ambiguous. Trimming left V 1 base short and J 5 bases short, with 11 bases between. CDR3 length equals 14 residues. Germline CDR1 MNHNS, CDR2 SASEGT. The CDR3 DNA follows: TGTGCCAGCAGTGAAGATTGGTCCACTTATGGCTACACCTTC. Encoded protein: CASSEDWSTYGYTF.

The chain combines TRBV2 with TRBJ1-1; D possibly corresponds to TRBD1 (5 bases). This CDR3 comprises 13 residues. Between the trimmed V and J ends, which lost 4 bases and 1 base, there was a span of 7 bases. The germline V gene has CDR1 SNHLY and CDR2 FYNNEI. The DNA of the CDR3 is TGTGCCAGCAGTGGGACACCGAACACTGAAGCTTTCTTT. Translating it yields CASSGTPNTEAFF.

This clonotype was seen at least ten times. The CDR3 loop is CASSPSRALGSGYTF. For the CDR3, the DNA is TGCGCCAGCAGCCCTTCGAGGGCCCTAGGTAGTGGCTACACCTTC. This rearrangement joins TRBV4-3 to TRBJ1-2; no firm D call. Germline CDR1 is LGHNA and CDR2 is YSLEER. The V gene lost 4 bases and the J gene lost 7 bases, with 19 bases spanning the gap. This CDR3 contains 15 residues.

This clonotype was seen ten or more times. The chain links TRBV6-2 or TRBV6-3 to TRBJ1-5; a possible D gene is TRBD1 (6 bases). V lost 6 bases and J lost 6, with 15 bases in between. The CDR3 is 14 amino acids. Germline V lookup: CDR1 MNHEY, CDR2 SVGEGT. The CDR3 loop is CASSLTGESQPQHF. CDR3 DNA sequence: TGTGCCAGCAGCTTGACAGGAGAGAGTCAGCCCCAGCATTTT.

This clonotype has ten or more counts. The chain employs TRBV12-3 or TRBV12-4 and TRBJ2-1; 7 bases are a match to TRBD1. J was trimmed by 5 bases and V by 5 bases; bases with no gene match: 3. CDR3 size: 13 residues. Here the CDR3 reads CASSGDRDNEQFF. CDR3 coding DNA: TGTGCCAGCAGTGGGGACAGAGACAATGAGCAGTTCTTC.

This clonotype was counted ten times or more. The J gene is TRBJ2-2, the V gene TRBV6-2 or TRBV6-3, with a weak D call TRBD2 (6 bases). This CDR3 is built from 13 residues. V was trimmed by 5 bases and J by 3 bases, leaving 7 bases between them. Germline assignment: CDR1 MNHEY and CDR2 SVGEGT. This chain's CDR3 is CASSGTYTGELFF. The CDR3, as DNA: TGTGCCAGCAGTGGGACTTACACCGGGGAGCTGTTTTTT.